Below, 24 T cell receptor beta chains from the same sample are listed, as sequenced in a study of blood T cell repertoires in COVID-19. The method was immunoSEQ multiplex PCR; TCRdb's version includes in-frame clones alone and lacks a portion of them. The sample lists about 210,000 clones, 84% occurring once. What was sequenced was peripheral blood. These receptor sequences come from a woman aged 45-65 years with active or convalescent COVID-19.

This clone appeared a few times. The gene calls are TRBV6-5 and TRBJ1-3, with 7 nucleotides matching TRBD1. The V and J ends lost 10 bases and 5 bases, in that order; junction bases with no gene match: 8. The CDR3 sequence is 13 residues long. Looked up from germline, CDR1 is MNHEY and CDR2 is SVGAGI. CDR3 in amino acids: CAIKPDRRNTIYF. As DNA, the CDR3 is TGTGCCATCAAGCCGGACAGGCGAAACACCATATATTTT.

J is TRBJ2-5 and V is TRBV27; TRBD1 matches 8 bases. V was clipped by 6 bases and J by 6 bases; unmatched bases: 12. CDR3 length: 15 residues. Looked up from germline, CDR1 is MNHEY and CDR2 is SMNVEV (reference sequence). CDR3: CASSARTGNGQTQYF. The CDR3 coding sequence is TGTGCCAGCAGCGCTCGGACAGGGAATGGACAGACCCAGTACTTC.

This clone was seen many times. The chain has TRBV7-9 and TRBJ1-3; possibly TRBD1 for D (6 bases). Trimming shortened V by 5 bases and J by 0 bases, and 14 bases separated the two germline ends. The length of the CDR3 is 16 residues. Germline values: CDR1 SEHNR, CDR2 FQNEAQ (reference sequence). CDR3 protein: CASSPGQQSSGNTIYF. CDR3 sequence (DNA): TGTGCCAGCAGCCCAGGACAGCAGAGCTCTGGAAACACCATATATTTT. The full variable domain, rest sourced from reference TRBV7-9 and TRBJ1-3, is DTGVSQNPRHKITKRGQNVTFRCDPISEHNRLYWYRQTLGQGPEFLTYFQNEAQLEKSRLLSDRFSAERPKGSFSTLEIQRTEQGDSAMYLCASSPGQQSSGNTIYFGEGSWLTVV.

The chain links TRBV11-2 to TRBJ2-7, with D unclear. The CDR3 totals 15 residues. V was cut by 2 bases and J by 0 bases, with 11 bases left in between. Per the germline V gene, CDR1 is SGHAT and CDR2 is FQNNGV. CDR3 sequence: CASSLSFEVSYEQYV. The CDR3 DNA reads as TGTGCCAGCAGCTTATCCTTCGAGGTCTCCTACGAGCAGTACGTC.

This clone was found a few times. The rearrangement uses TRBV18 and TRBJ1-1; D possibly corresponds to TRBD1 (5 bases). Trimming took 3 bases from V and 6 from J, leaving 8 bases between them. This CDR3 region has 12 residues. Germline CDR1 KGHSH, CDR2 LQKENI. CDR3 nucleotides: TGTGCCAGCTCACCCCAGGGTTCTGAAGCTTTCTTT. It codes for CASSPQGSEAFF.

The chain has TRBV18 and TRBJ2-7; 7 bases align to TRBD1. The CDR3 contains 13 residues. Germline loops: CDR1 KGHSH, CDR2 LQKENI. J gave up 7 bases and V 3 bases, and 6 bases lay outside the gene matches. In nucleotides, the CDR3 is TGTGCCAGCTCACCGGGGACAGAGGGGGAGCAGTACGTC. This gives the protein CASSPGTEGEQYV.

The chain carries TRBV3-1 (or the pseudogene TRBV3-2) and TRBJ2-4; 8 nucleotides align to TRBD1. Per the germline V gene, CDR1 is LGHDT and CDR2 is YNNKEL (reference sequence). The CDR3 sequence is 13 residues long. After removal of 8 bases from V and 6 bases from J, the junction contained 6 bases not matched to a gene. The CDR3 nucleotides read TGTGCCAGCGCCGGACAGGGAGGAAACATTCAGTACTTC. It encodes CASAGQGGNIQYF.

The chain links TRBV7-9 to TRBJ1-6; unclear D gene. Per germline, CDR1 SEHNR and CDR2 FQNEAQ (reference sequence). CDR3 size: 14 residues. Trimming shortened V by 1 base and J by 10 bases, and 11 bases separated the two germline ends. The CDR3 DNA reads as TGTGCCAGCAGCTTAGGAGGGCGCAGCTCACCCCTCCACTTT. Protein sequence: CASSLGGRSSPLHF. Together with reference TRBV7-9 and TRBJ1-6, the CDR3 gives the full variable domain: DTGVSQNPRHKITKRGQNVTFRCDPISEHNRLYWYRQTLGQGPEFLTYFQNEAQLEKSRLLSDRFSAERPKGSFSTLEIQRTEQGDSAMYLCASSLGGRSSPLHFGNGTRLTVT.

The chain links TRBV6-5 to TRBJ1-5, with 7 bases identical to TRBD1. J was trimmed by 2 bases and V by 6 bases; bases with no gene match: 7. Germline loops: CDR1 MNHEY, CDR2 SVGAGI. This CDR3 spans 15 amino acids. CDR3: CASRQTGTGNQPQHF. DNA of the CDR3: TGTGCCAGCAGACAAACAGGGACAGGCAATCAGCCCCAGCATTTT.

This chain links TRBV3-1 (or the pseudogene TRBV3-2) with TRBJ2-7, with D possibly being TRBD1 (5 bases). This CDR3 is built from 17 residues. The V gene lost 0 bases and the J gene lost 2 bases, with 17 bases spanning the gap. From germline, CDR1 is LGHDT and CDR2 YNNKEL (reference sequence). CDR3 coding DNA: TGTGCCAGCAGCCAAGATTCGGGCCCGCCAGGGACCTACGAGCAGTACTTC. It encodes CASSQDSGPPGTYEQYF.

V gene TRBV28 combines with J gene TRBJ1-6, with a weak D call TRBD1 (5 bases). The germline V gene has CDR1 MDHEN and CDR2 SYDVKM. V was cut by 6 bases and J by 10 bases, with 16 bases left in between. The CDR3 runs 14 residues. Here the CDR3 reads CASRNRGDGSPLHF. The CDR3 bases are TGTGCCAGCAGGAACCGGGGGGACGGGTCACCCCTCCACTTT. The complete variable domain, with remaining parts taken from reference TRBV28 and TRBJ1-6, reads DVKVTQSSRYLVKRTGEKVFLECVQDMDHENMFWYRQDPGLGLRLIYFSYDVKMKEKGDIPEGYSVSREKKERFSLILESASTNQTSMYLCASRNRGDGSPLHFGNGTRLTVT.

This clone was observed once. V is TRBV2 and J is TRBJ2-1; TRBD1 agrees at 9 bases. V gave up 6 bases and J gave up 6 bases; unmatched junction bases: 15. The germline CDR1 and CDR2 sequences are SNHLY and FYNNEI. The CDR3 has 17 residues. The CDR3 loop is CASSADLDRGSGNEQFF. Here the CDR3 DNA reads TGTGCCAGCAGCGCCGACCTGGACAGGGGAAGCGGCAATGAGCAGTTCTTC.

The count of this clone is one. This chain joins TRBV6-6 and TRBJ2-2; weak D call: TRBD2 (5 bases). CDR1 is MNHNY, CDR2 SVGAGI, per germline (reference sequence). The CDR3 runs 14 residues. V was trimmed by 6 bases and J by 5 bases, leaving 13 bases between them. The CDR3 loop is CASSSRGSTGELFF. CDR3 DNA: TGTGCCAGCAGCTCACGGGGAAGTACCGGGGAGCTGTTTTTT.

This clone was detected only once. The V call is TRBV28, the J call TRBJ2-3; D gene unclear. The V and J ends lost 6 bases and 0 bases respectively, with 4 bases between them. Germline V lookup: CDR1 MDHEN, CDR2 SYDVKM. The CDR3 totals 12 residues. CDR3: CASRASTDTQYF. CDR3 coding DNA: TGTGCCAGCAGGGCCAGCACAGATACGCAGTATTTT.

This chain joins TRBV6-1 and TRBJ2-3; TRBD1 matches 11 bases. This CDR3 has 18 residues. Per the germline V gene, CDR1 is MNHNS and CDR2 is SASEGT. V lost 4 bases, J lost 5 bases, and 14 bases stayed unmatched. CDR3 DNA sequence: TGTGCCAGCAGTGTCCAGATTGGGACAGGGGGTTCGCTAGATACGCAGTATTTT. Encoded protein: CASSVQIGTGGSLDTQYF.

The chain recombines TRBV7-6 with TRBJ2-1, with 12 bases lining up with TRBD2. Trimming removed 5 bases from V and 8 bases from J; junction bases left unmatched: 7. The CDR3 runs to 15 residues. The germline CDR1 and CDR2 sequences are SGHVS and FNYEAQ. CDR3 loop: CASSLQTSGGDEQFF. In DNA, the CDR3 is TGTGCCAGCAGCCTTCAGACTAGCGGGGGCGATGAGCAGTTCTTC. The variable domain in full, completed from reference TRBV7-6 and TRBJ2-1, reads GAGVSQSPRYKVTKRGQDVALRCDPISGHVSLYWYRQALGQGPEFLTYFNYEAQQDKSGLPNDRFSAERPEGSISTLTIQRTEQRDSAMYRCASSLQTSGGDEQFFGPGTRLTVL.

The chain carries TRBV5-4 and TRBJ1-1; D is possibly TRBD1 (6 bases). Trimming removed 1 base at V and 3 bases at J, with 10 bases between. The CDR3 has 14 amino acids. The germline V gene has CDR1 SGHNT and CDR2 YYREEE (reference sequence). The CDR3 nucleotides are TGTGCCAGCAGCTTGCAGGGGATTGACACTGAAGCTTTCTTT. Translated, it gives CASSLQGIDTEAFF.

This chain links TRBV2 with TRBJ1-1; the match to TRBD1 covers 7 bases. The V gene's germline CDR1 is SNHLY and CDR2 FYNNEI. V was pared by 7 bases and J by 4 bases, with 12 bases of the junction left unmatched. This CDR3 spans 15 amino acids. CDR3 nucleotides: TGTGCCAGCATGGGGGGCAGGGGGTCGGGCACTGAAGCTTTCTTT. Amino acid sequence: CASMGGRGSGTEAFF.

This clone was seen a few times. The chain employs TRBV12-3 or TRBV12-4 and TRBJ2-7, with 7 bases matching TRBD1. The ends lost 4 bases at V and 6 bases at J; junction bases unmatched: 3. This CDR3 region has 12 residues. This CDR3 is CASSSTGFEQYV. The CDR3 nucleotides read TGTGCCAGCAGTTCGACAGGGTTCGAGCAGTACGTC.

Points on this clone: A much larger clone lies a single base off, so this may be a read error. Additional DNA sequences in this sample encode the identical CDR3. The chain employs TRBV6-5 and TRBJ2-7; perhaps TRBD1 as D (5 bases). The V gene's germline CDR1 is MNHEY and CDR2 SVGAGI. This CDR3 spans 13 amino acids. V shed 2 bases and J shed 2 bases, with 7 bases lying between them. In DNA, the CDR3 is TGTGCCAGCAGTTACCAGGGAACCTACGAGCAGTACTTC. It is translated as CASSYQGTYEQYF.

DNA for the CDR3: TGCAGCGTTGACAGGGCGGGAGAACGTAATACGCAGTATTTT. Protein product: CSVDRAGERNTQYF. The chain couples TRBV29-1 to TRBJ2-3, with 7 bases aligning to TRBD2. Per germline, CDR1 SQVTM and CDR2 ANQGSEA. V lost 3 bases and J lost 7; bases outside the gene matches: 10. The CDR3 is made up of 14 amino acids.

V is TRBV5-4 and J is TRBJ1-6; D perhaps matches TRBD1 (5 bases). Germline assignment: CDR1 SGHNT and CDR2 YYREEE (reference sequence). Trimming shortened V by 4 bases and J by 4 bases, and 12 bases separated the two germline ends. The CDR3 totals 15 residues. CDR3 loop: CASSLPGGYNSPLHF. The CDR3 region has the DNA TGTGCCAGCAGCCTCCCGGGGGGTTATAATTCACCCCTCCACTTT.

CDR3 sequence: CASSEGPGQPEAFF. CDR3 DNA sequence: TGTGCCAGCAGTGAGGGACCGGGACAGCCTGAAGCTTTCTTT. This chain links TRBV6-1 with TRBJ1-1; 7 positions match TRBD1. Trimming cost V 3 bases and J 6 bases; bases outside gene matches: 7. The V gene's germline CDR1 is MNHNS and CDR2 SASEGT. The CDR3 consists of 14 residues.

Here the CDR3 DNA reads TGTGCCAGCAGTTCCTATTATGGCTACACCTTC. Translation: CASSSYYGYTF. The rearrangement links TRBV6-5 to TRBJ1-2, with unresolved D. CDR1 and CDR2 from the germline V gene are MNHEY and SVGAGI. The CDR3 loop spans 11 amino acids. V lost 4 bases and J 5 bases, leaving 5 bases between the germline ends.